This TCR beta chain was identified in a study of T cell repertoires in cytomegalovirus infection. In the study overall: Recently identified HLA-C-restricted CMV epitopes were used, and well-studied HLA-B-restricted CMV epitopes were used as well. Carrying CMV and the relevant HLA type showed in public TCR beta signatures.

Study outcomes and limitations: Clonotypes of TCR beta that were HLA-C-restricted and CMV-specific dominated the ex vivo response. Cumulative frequency (of public TCR beta family members) identified carriers of CMV plus the relevant HLA.

TCRdb ran MiXCR on the reads and lists one entry per CDR3 protein. The profile covers a few hundred thousand distinct CDR3 sequences, with under 45% appearing a single time and 40% to 50% taken by the ten largest. A word on this clonotype: Its specificity is unknown.

This CDR3 has 12 amino acids. V lost 5 bases and J 3 bases, leaving 8 bases between the germline ends. The V gene's germline CDR1 is SQVTM and CDR2 ANQGSEA. The clonotype was recovered from a human donor in good health (CMV status not recorded). Some clones in this sample may be carry-over from other donors' samples. V usage is TRBV29-1 and J usage is TRBJ2-1; possibly TRBD1 for D (5 bases). The specimen comprised cultured PBMCs, sampled from culture after CMV antigen stimulation. In nucleotides, the CDR3 is TGCAGCGTTACGACAGACTACAATGAGCAGTTCTTC. It encodes CSVTTDYNEQFF.